These 14 T cell receptor beta chains share one sample of origin, sequenced in a study of lymphopenia after photon versus proton radiotherapy. Clones were sequenced by immunoSEQ multiplex PCR, and TCRdb holds only the in-frame ones, with some missing. The table shows approximately 150,000 clones, with around nine tenths occurring only once. This sample comprised peripheral blood, obtained from a patient treated with photon-based radiotherapy. The receptors were sampled from a man aged 50 to 59 with gastric cancer.

The V and J genes are TRBV30 and TRBJ1-1; D perhaps matches TRBD1 (5 bases). This CDR3 contains 13 residues. Germline CDR1 and CDR2: GTSNPN and SVGIG (reference sequence). The V end was cut by 2 bases, the J end by 1 base, with 8 bases between. In DNA form, the CDR3 reads TGTGCCTGGAGTAGAACAGGGAACACTGAAGCTTTCTTT. As protein: CAWSRTGNTEAFF.

The chain carries TRBV5-4 and TRBJ1-1, with 8 bases fitting TRBD1. The trim removed 5 bases at V and 4 bases at J, leaving 7 bases unmatched. CDR1 is SGHNT and CDR2 is YYREEE in the germline V gene (reference sequence). The CDR3 extends over 14 amino acids. The CDR3: CASSFGQGTTEAFF. The CDR3 coding sequence is TGTGCCAGCAGTTTTGGACAGGGCACCACTGAAGCTTTCTTT.

This clone was picked up one time. V gene TRBV5-8 combines with J gene TRBJ2-3, with D unresolved. CDR1 is SGHTS and CDR2 is YDEGEE in the germline V gene. The CDR3 consists of 14 residues. V was shortened by 2 bases and J by 1 base, with 8 bases between the two germline ends. CDR3 in amino acids: CASSLEWGTDTQYF. Written as DNA, the CDR3 is TGTGCCAGCAGCTTAGAATGGGGCACAGATACGCAGTATTTT.

This clone was observed a few times. V and J are TRBV19 and TRBJ2-4; 8 positions agree with TRBD1. CDR3 length equals 14 residues. CDR1 LNHDA and CDR2 SQIVND come from the germline V gene (reference sequence). V lost 4 bases, J lost 4 bases, and 3 bases stayed unmatched. The chain's CDR3 is CASSTGQGKNIQYF. In nucleotides, the CDR3 is TGTGCCAGTAGTACCGGACAGGGTAAAAACATTCAGTACTTC. The variable domain in full, completed from reference TRBV19 and TRBJ2-4, reads DGGITQSPKYLFRKEGQNVTLSCEQNLNHDAMYWYRQDPGQGLRLIYYSQIVNDFQKGDIAEGYSVSREKKESFPLTVTSAQKNPTAFYLCASSTGQGKNIQYFGAGTRLSVL.

The chain links TRBV7-8 to TRBJ2-7; weak D call: TRBD2 (6 bases). Trimming left V 3 bases short and J 2 bases short, with 11 bases between. Looked up from germline, CDR1 is SGHVS and CDR2 is FQNEAQ. This CDR3 region has 14 residues. The CDR3: CASSLASETYEQYF. The CDR3 DNA follows: TGTGCCAGCAGCTTGGCTAGCGAAACCTACGAGCAGTACTTC.

J is TRBJ2-1 and V is TRBV5-1; D not resolved. The CDR3 runs to 14 residues. Trimming pared 0 bases from V and 5 bases from J, leaving 9 bases between. Germline V gene sequence: CDR1 SGHRS, CDR2 YFSETQ. CDR3 sequence: CASSLGYLDNEQFF. The DNA of the CDR3 is TGCGCCAGCAGCTTGGGCTACCTAGACAATGAGCAGTTCTTC. Supplemented by reference TRBV5-1 and TRBJ2-1, the full variable domain reads KAGVTQTPRYLIKTRGQQVTLSCSPISGHRSVSWYQQTPGQGLQFLFEYFSETQRNKGNFPGRFSGRQFSNSRSEMNVSTLELGDSALYLCASSLGYLDNEQFFGPGTRLTVL.

In its sample, this clone was seen once. The genes are TRBV6-5 and TRBJ1-2, with TRBD1 matching 7 bases. V shed 7 bases, J shed 1 base, and the junction held 6 bases outside the gene matches. The CDR3 is 14 residues long. CDR1 and CDR2 from the germline V gene are MNHEY and SVGAGI. The CDR3 nucleotides are TGTGCCAGCAAAGACAGGGAGCGTAACTATGGCTACACCTTC. Translation gives CASKDRERNYGYTF.

This clone was observed a single time. The chain has TRBV6-4 and TRBJ2-1, with D possibly matching TRBD2 (5 bases). The CDR3 has 15 amino acids. Trimming removed 4 bases at V and 0 bases at J, with 10 bases between. Per the germline V gene, CDR1 is MRHNA and CDR2 is SNTAGT. In DNA form, the CDR3 reads TGTGCCAGCAGTGCGAGGGTGGGCTCCTACAATGAGCAGTTCTTC. Translated: CASSARVGSYNEQFF.

A few counts support this clone. The CDR3 protein is CASSGAGPYGYTF. In DNA, the CDR3 is TGTGCCAGCAGCGGGGCGGGCCCCTATGGCTACACCTTC. J is TRBJ1-2 and V is TRBV9; D is unclear. Deletions cut 3 bases from V and 4 bases from J, with 10 bases between. Looked up from germline, CDR1 is SGDLS and CDR2 is YYNGEE. The CDR3 totals 13 residues.

The chain joins TRBV27 to TRBJ2-2; a possible D gene is TRBD1 (5 bases). The V end lost 5 bases, the J end lost 4 bases, and 11 bases lay between the germline ends. The CDR3 covers 14 residues. CDR1 and CDR2 from the germline V gene are MNHEY and SMNVEV (reference sequence). CDR3 sequence (DNA): TGTGCCAGCAGTCCTTCGACAGCCACCGGGGAGCTGTTTTTT. Protein: CASSPSTATGELFF.

The chain links TRBV6-5 to TRBJ2-3; possibly TRBD2 for D (5 bases). V was trimmed by 6 bases and J by 2 bases, leaving 6 bases between them. The germline V gene has CDR1 MNHEY and CDR2 SVGAGI. The CDR3 is 12 residues long. The CDR3 nucleotides are TGTGCCAGCAGCCGGGACACAGATACGCAGTATTTT. Translated, it gives CASSRDTDTQYF.

The chain has TRBV5-1 and TRBJ1-5; TRBD1 matches 7 bases. CDR1 is SGHRS, CDR2 YFSETQ, per germline. V dropped 1 base and J dropped 5; count of bases not matched to a gene: 3. This CDR3 contains 14 residues. This chain's CDR3 is CASSLRQGDQPQHF. CDR3 nucleotide sequence: TGCGCCAGCAGCTTGCGACAGGGAGATCAGCCCCAGCATTTT.

The chain combines TRBV5-1 with TRBJ2-2; 9 bases align to TRBD2. This CDR3 comprises 16 residues. Unmatched junction bases numbered 4, after V lost 1 base and J lost 3 bases. Germline lookup yields CDR1 SGHRS and CDR2 YFSETQ. The CDR3, as DNA: TGCGCCAGCAGCTTGTTTAGCGGGAGTGACACCGGGGAGCTGTTTTTT. Its protein is CASSLFSGSDTGELFF.

The V and J genes are TRBV7-8 and TRBJ1-2; weak D call: TRBD1 (5 bases). This CDR3 spans 15 amino acids. Germline V gives CDR1 SGHVS, CDR2 FQNEAQ. V was cut by 4 bases and J by 1 base, with 13 bases left in between. The CDR3 region has the DNA TGTGCCAGCAGCTCCCCGGTTGGGGGTAACTATGGCTACACCTTC. Amino acid sequence: CASSSPVGGNYGYTF. Full variable domain (missing parts from reference TRBV7-8 and TRBJ1-2): GAGVSQSPRYKVAKRGQDVALRCDPISGHVSLFWYQQALGQGPEFLTYFQNEAQLDKSGLPSDRFFAERPEGSVSTLKIQRTQQEDSAVYLCASSSPVGGNYGYTFGSGTRLTVV.